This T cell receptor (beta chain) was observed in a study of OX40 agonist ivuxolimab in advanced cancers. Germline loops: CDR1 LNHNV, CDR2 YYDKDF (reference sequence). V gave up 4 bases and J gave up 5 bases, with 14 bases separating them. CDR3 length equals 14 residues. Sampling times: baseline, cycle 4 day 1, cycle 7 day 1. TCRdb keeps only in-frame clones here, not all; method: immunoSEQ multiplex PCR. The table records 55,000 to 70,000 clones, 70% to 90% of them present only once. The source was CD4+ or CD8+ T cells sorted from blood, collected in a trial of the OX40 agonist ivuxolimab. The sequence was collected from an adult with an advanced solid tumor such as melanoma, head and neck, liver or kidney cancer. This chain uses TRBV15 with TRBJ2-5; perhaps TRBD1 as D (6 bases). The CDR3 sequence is CATSKARGWETQYF. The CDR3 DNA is TGTGCCACCAGCAAGGCCAGGGGTTGGGAGACCCAGTACTTC.